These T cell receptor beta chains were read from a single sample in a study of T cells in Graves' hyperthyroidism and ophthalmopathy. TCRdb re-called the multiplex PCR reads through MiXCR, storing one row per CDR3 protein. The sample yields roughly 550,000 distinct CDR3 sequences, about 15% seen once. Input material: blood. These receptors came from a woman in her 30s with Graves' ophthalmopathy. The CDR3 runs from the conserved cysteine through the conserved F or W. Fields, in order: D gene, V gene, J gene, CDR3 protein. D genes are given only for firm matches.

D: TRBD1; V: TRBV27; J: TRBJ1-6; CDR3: CASSFEPGQGYSPLHF
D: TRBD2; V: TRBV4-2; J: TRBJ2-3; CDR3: CASSQDHKRERTDTQYF
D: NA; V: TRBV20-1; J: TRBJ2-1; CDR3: CSATRDTGYGEQFF
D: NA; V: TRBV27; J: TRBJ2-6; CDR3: CASSDGRAFSGANVLTF
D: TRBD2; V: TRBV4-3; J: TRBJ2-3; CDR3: CASSQGPVTAGGTDTQYF
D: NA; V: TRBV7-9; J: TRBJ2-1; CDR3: CASSSARLGGLRYNEQFF
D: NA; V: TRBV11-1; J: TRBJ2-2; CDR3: CASSLLSTHTGELFF
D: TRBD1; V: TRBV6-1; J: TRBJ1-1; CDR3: CASGTGLNTEAFF
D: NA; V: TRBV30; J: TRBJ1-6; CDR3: CAWKGLGQSPLHF
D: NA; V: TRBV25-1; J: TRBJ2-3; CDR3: CASSVQDVSTDTQYF
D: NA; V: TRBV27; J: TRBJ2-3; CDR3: CAIQTSTDTQYF
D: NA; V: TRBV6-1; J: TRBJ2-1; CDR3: CASSEAYEGNEQFF
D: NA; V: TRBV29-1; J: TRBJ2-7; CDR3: CSVGEVYEQYF
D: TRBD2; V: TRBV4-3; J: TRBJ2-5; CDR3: CASSPRKRGLYQETQYF
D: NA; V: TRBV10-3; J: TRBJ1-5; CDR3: CAISGTDYNQPQHF
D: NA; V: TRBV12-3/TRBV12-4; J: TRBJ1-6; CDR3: CASSAETYNSPLHF
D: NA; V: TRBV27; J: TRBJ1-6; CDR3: CASSPLEDRLSSPLHF
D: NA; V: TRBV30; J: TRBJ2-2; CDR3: CACGTGGLAGASGELFF
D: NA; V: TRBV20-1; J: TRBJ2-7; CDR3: CSARDEGTSYEQYF
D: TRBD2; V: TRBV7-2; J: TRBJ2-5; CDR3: CASSLERLAEETQYF
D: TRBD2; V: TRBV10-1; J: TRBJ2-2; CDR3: CASSPGTSDPLGELFF
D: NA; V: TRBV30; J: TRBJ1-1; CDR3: CASTDTGRITEAFF
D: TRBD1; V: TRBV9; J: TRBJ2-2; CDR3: CASSVATGGITGELFF
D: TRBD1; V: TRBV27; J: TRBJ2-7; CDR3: CASSFTGGPFEQYF
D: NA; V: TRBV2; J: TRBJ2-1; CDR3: CASSEGGWGRTYNEQFF
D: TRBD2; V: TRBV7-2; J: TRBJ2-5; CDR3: CASSLIAGLAETQYF